This entry lists 15 T cell receptor beta chains sequenced from one sample in a study of T cells after yellow fever vaccination. TCRdb passed the 5' RACE reads through MiXCR, listing each CDR3 protein once. This table holds hundreds of thousands of distinct CDR3 sequences, roughly 8.7% found once. The sample consisted of PBMCs, taken on the day of the first yellow fever vaccination. These receptors originate from a man aged 18 to 30 who received the YFV17D yellow fever vaccine.

This clonotype was counted ten times or more. The V and J genes are TRBV5-1 and TRBJ2-1; D remains ambiguous. The germline V gene has CDR1 SGHRS and CDR2 YFSETQ. Trimming removed 3 bases at V and 0 bases at J, with 16 bases between. The CDR3 has 17 residues. The DNA of the CDR3 is TGCGCCAGCAGCTCCACGGCAGGCGGCGGCTCCTACAATGAGCAGTTCTTC. The encoded protein is CASSSTAGGGSYNEQFF.

This clonotype has ten or more counts. The chain combines TRBV14 with TRBJ2-5; D not resolved. The length of the CDR3 is 13 residues. V shed 0 bases and J shed 4 bases, with 6 bases lying between them. Germline V gene data show CDR1 as SGHDN and CDR2 as FVKESK. The CDR3 loop is CASSQDWGETQYF. CDR3 in DNA: TGTGCCAGCAGCCAAGATTGGGGAGAGACCCAGTACTTC.

This sequence joins TRBV5-5 and TRBJ2-2, with 11 bases matching TRBD2. V lost 5 bases, J lost 1 base, and 4 bases stayed unmatched. CDR1 SGHKS and CDR2 YYEKEE come from the germline V gene (reference sequence). The length of the CDR3 is 16 residues. The DNA of the CDR3 is TGTGCCAGCAGGTCACTAGCGGGGGTGAACACCGGGGAGCTGTTTTTT. The encoded protein is CASRSLAGVNTGELFF.

V usage is TRBV18 and J usage is TRBJ1-4, with 7 bases matching TRBD1. V was pared by 2 bases and J by 7 bases, with 4 bases of the junction left unmatched. Germline CDR1 reads KGHSH; CDR2 reads LQKENI. The CDR3 runs 14 residues. The chain's CDR3 is CASSPAPGGEKLFF. The CDR3 DNA sequence: TGTGCCAGCTCACCAGCGCCAGGGGGTGAAAAACTGTTTTTT.

The chain is built from TRBV7-2 and TRBJ2-6; tentative D call: TRBD2 (5 bases). Trimming cost V 3 bases and J 0 bases, with 12 bases left between them. The germline CDR1 and CDR2 sequences are SGHTA and FQGNSA. The CDR3 sequence is 17 residues long. DNA of the CDR3: TGTGCCAGCAGCTTTCCACGGGGAAGCTCTGGGGCCAACGTCCTGACTTTC. This translates into CASSFPRGSSGANVLTF.

There are many counts of this clonotype. The V gene is TRBV6-2 or TRBV6-3, the J gene TRBJ1-1, with D tentatively TRBD1 (5 bases). Germline values: CDR1 MNHEY, CDR2 SVGEGT. The CDR3 has 13 amino acids. The V end was cut by 3 bases, the J end by 4 bases, with 9 bases between. This CDR3 is CASSYRRGTEAFF. CDR3 in DNA: TGTGCCAGCAGTTATAGGAGGGGCACTGAAGCTTTCTTT.

The genes are TRBV12-3 or TRBV12-4 and TRBJ1-3; D gene unclear. V was pared by 7 bases and J by 0 bases, with 16 bases between. CDR3 length: 16 amino acids. The CDR3: CASTLAARSSGNTIYF. CDR3 in DNA: TGTGCCAGCACACTCGCAGCCAGAAGCTCTGGAAACACCATATATTTT.

Many counts were recorded for this clonotype. The genes are TRBV20-1 and TRBJ2-5, with D maybe TRBD2 (7 bases). The CDR3 has 13 amino acids. Germline values: CDR1 DFQATT, CDR2 SNEGSKA (reference sequence). The V end was cut by 6 bases, the J end by 5 bases, with 16 bases between. Here the CDR3 DNA reads TGCAGTGCCGGACGGGGGGCGCGGGAGACCCAGTACTTC. It specifies CSAGRGARETQYF.

This rearrangement joins TRBV4-1 to TRBJ2-1, with D uncertain. Germline CDR1 reads MGHRA; CDR2 reads YSYEKL. The CDR3 sequence is 16 residues long. Trimming took off 1 base at V and 4 bases at J, with 14 bases between the two ends. The CDR3 region has the DNA TGCGCCAGCAGCCAAGGAGTGGTTTTGTCGTACAATGAGCAGTTCTTC. It encodes CASSQGVVLSYNEQFF.

The V gene is TRBV6-2 or TRBV6-3, the J gene TRBJ2-3; D might be TRBD2 (5 bases). This CDR3 is built from 14 residues. V was pared by 4 bases and J by 4 bases, with 12 bases between. Per the germline V gene, CDR1 is MNHEY and CDR2 is SVGEGT. In DNA, the CDR3 is TGTGCCAGCAGTTCCACACTAGGTCCAGATACGCAGTATTTT. Protein: CASSSTLGPDTQYF.

This clonotype was detected only a few times. The genes are TRBV11-3 and TRBJ1-2, with D tentatively TRBD1 (6 bases). The V end lost 5 bases, the J end lost 2 bases, and 15 bases lay between the germline ends. CDR3 length: 15 residues. From germline, CDR1 is SGHNT and CDR2 YENEEA. CDR3 protein: CASSPSSRGNYGYTF. The DNA of the CDR3 is TGTGCCAGCAGCCCCTCGAGCAGGGGAAACTATGGCTACACCTTC.

This clonotype was seen more than once but under ten times. The chain is built from TRBV6-1 and TRBJ2-1, with 9 nucleotides matching TRBD2. CDR1 and CDR2 (germline): MNHNS, SASEGT. The CDR3 totals 15 residues. V was pared by 6 bases and J by 1 base, with 4 bases of the junction left unmatched. The CDR3 coding sequence is TGTGCCAGCAGGGATAGCGGGGGATCCTACAATGAGCAGTTCTTC. Amino acid sequence: CASRDSGGSYNEQFF.

The gene calls are TRBV19 and TRBJ2-1; perhaps TRBD2 as D (5 bases). Germline V gene sequence: CDR1 LNHDA, CDR2 SQIVND (reference sequence). V was pared by 0 bases and J by 8 bases, with 26 bases between. The CDR3 runs to 19 residues. CDR3 nucleotides: TGTGCCAGTAGTATAGATCAAATTCCGAAGGACTCGCGGAGAGATGAGCAGTTCTTC. Encoded protein: CASSIDQIPKDSRRDEQFF.

Only a few counts were recorded for this clonotype. The chain uses TRBV7-9 and TRBJ2-1; D gene uncertain. The V and J ends lost 3 bases and 9 bases respectively, with 6 bases between them. The CDR3 totals 11 residues. Germline assignment: CDR1 SEHNR and CDR2 FQNEAQ (reference sequence). The CDR3 DNA reads TGTGCCAGCAGCTTCTCTAGTGAGCAGTTCTTC. Residues: CASSFSSEQFF.

This clonotype was counted between two and nine times. The rearrangement uses TRBV20-1 and TRBJ2-3; D is perhaps TRBD2 (6 bases). The CDR3 is 11 residues long. CDR1 is DFQATT, CDR2 SNEGSKA, per germline (reference sequence). V shed 5 bases and J shed 8 bases, with 11 bases lying between them. Here the CDR3 reads CSAYWRGTQYF. The CDR3 DNA follows: TGCAGTGCTTACTGGCGGGGTACGCAGTATTTT.